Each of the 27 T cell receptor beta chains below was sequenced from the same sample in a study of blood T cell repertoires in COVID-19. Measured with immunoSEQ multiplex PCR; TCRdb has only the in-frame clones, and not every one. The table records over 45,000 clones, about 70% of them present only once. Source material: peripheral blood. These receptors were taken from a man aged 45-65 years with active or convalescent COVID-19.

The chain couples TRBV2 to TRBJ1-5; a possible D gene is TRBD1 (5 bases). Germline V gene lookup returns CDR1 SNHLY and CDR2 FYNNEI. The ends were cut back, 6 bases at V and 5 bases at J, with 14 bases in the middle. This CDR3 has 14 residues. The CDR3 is CASSLGLGDQPQHF. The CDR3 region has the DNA TGTGCCAGCAGCTTAGGACTAGGGGATCAGCCCCAGCATTTT.

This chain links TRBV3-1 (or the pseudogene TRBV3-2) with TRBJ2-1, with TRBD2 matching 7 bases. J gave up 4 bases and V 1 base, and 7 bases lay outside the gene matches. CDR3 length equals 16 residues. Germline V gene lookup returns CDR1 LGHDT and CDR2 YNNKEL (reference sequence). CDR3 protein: CASSQAASGFYNEQFF. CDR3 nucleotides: TGTGCCAGCAGCCAAGCGGCTAGCGGATTTTACAATGAGCAGTTCTTC.

This CDR3 reads CASRASGNNEQFF. The CDR3 bases are TGTGCCAGCAGGGCTAGCGGGAACAATGAGCAGTTCTTC. The chain joins TRBV12-3 or TRBV12-4 to TRBJ2-1; 9 nucleotides line up with TRBD2. This CDR3 contains 13 residues. The V and J ends lost 6 bases and 5 bases, in that order; junction bases with no gene match: 2.

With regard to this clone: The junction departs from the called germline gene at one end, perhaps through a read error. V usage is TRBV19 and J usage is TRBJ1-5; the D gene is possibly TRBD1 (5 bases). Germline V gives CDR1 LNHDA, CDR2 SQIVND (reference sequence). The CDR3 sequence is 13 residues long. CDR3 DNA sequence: TGTGCCAGTAATCAGGGTTGGAATCGGCCCCAGCATTTT. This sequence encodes CASNQGWNRPQHF.

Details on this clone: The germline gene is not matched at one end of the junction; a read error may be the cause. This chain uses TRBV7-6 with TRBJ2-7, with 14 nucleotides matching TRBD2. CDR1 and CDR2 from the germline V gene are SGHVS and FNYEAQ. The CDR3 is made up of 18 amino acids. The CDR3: CASSSWGQTSGGVLAVDF. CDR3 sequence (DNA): TGTGCCAGCAGCTCGTGGGGACAGACTAGCGGGGGGGTCCTGGCCGTAGACTTC.

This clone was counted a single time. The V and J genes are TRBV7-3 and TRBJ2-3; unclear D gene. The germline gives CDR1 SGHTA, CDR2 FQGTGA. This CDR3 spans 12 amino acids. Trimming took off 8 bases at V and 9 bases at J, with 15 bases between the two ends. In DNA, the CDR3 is TGTGCCAGCGGCCGTCCTGCCGGGACGCAGTATTTT. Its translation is CASGRPAGTQYF. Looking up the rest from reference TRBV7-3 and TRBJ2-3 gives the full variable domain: GAGVSQTPSNKVTEKGKYVELRCDPISGHTALYWYRQSLGQGPEFLIYFQGTGAADDSGLPNDRFFAVRPEGSVSTLKIQRTERGDSAVYLCASGRPAGTQYFGPGTRLTVL.

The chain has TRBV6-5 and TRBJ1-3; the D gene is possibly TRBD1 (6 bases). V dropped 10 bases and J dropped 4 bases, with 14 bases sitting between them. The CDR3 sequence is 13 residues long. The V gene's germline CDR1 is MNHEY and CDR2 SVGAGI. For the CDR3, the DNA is TGTGCCACGCGGGGGGCGGCGGGAAACACCATATATTTT. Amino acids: CATRGAAGNTIYF.

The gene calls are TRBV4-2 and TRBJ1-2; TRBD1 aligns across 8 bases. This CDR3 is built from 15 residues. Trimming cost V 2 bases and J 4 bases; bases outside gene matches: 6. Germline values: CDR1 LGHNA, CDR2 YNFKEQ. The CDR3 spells CASSQTQGETYGYTF. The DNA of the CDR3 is TGTGCCAGCAGCCAAACACAGGGGGAGACCTATGGCTACACCTTC.

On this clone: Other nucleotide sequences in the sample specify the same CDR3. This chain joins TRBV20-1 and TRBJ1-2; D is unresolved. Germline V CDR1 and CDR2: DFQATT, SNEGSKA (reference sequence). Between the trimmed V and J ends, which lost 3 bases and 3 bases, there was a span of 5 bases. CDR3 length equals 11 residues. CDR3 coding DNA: TGCAGTGCTAGGGCCGACTATGGCTACACCTTC. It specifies CSARADYGYTF.

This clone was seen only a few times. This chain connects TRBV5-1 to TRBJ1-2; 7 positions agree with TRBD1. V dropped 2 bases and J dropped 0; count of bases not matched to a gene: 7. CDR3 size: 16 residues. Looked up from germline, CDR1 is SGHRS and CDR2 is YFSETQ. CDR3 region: CASSLGSGTANYGYTF. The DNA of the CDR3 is TGCGCCAGCAGCTTAGGGAGTGGGACAGCTAACTATGGCTACACCTTC.

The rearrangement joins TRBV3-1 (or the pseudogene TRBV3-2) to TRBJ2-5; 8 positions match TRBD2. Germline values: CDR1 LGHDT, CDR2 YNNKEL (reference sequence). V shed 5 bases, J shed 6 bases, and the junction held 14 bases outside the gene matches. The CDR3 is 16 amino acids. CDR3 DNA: TGTGCCAGCAGCATGGATACTAGCGGCGGAAGTCAGACCCAGTACTTC. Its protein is CASSMDTSGGSQTQYF.

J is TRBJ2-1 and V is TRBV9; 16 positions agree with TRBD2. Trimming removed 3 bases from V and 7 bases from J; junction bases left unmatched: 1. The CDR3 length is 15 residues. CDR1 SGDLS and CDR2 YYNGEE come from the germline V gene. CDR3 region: CASSAGLAGGNEQFF. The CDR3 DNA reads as TGTGCCAGCAGCGCGGGACTAGCGGGGGGGAATGAGCAGTTCTTC.

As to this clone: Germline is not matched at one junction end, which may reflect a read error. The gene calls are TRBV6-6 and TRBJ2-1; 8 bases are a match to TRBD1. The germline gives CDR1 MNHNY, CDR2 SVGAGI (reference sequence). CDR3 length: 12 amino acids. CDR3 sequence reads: CASSYKATGGLF. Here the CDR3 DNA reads TGTGCCAGCAGTTATAAGGCAACAGGGGGACTCTTC.

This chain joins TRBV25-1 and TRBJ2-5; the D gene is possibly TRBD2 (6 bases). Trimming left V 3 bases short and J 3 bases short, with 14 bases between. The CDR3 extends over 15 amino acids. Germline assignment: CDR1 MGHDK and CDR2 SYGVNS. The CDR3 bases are TGTGCCAGCAGTGAGGAGGGCAGGGCCGAAGAGACCCAGTACTTC. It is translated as CASSEEGRAEETQYF.

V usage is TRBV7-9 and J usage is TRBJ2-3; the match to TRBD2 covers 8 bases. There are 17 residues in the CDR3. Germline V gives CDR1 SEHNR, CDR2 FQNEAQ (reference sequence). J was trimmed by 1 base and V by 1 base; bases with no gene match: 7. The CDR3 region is CASSLGRLAPGTDTQYF. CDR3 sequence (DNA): TGTGCCAGCAGCTTAGGTAGACTAGCGCCCGGCACAGATACGCAGTATTTT.

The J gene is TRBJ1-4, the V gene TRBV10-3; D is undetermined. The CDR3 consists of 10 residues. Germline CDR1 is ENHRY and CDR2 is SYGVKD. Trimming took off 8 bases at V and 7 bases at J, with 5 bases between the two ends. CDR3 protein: CAIGSEKLFF. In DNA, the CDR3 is TGTGCCATCGGGAGTGAAAAACTGTTTTTT.

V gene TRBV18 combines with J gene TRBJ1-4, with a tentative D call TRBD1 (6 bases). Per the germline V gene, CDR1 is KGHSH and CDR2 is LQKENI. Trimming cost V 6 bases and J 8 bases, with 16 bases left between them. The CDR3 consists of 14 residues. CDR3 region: CASSPLGGGEKLFF. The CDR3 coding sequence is TGTGCCAGCTCCCCCCTAGGGGGGGGAGAAAAACTGTTTTTT.

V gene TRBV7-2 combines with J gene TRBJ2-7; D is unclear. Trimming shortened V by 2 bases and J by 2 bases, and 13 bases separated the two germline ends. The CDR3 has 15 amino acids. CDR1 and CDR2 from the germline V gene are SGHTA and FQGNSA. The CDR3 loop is CASSLKVSAAYEQYF. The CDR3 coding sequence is TGTGCCAGCAGCTTAAAAGTGAGTGCTGCCTACGAGCAGTACTTC.

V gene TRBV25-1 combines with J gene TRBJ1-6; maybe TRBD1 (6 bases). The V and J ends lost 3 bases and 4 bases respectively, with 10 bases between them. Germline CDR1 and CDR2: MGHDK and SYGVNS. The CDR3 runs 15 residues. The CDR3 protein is CASSDPGQYNSPLHF. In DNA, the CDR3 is TGTGCCAGCAGTGATCCCGGACAGTATAATTCACCCCTCCACTTT. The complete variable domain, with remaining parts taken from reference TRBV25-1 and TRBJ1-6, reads EADIYQTPRYLVIGTGKKITLECSQTMGHDKMYWYQQDPGMELHLIHYSYGVNSTEKGDLSSESTVSRIRTEHFPLTLESARPSHTSQYLCASSDPGQYNSPLHFGNGTRLTVT.

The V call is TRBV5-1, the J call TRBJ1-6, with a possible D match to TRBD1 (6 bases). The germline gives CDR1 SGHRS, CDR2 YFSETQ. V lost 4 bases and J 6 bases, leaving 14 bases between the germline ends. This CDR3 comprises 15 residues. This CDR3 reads CASSGGQSFNSPLHF. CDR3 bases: TGCGCCAGCAGCGGTGGACAGTCATTTAATTCACCCCTCCACTTT.

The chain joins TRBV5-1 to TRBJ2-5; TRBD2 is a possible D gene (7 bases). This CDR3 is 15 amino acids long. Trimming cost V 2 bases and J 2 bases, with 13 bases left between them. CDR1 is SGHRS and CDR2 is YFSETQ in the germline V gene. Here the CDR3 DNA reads TGCGCCAGCAGCTTTACGGGGGGCCCTCAAGAGACCCAGTACTTC. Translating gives CASSFTGGPQETQYF.

The CDR3 sequence: CASSRGLATGELFF. The CDR3 region has the DNA TGTGCCAGCAGTAGAGGACTAGCCACCGGGGAGCTGTTTTTT. The rearrangement links TRBV27 to TRBJ2-2, with 8 bases aligning to TRBD2. V dropped 5 bases and J dropped 4; count of bases not matched to a gene: 3. The germline V gene has CDR1 MNHEY and CDR2 SMNVEV (reference sequence). The CDR3 has 14 amino acids.

For the CDR3, the DNA is TGTGCCAGCAGCTTAGACAGGTCCACCTACGAGCAGTACTTC. Its protein is CASSLDRSTYEQYF. The rearrangement joins TRBV7-2 to TRBJ2-7; tentative D call: TRBD1 (5 bases). Trimming cost V 1 base and J 2 bases, with 9 bases left between them. Germline CDR1 SGHTA, CDR2 FQGNSA. CDR3 length equals 14 residues.

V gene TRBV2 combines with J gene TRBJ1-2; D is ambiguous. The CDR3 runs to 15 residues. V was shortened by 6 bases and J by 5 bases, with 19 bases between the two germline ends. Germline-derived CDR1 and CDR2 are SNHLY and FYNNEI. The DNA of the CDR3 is TGTGCCAGCAGAAAGAACGCCGGCACGGGTTATGGCTACACCTTC. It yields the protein CASRKNAGTGYGYTF. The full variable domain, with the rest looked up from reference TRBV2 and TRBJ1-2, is EPEVTQTPSHQVTQMGQEVILRCVPISNHLYFYWYRQILGQKVEFLVSFYNNEISEKSEIFDDQFSVERPDGSNFTLKIRSTKLEDSAMYFCASRKNAGTGYGYTFGSGTRLTVV.

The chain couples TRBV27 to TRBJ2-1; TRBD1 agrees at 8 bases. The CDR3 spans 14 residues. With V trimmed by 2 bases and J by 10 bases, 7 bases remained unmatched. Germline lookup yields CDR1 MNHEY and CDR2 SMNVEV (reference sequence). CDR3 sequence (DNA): TGTGCCAGCAGTTTAAACGACAGGGGCCGCGAGCAGTTCTTC. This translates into CASSLNDRGREQFF.

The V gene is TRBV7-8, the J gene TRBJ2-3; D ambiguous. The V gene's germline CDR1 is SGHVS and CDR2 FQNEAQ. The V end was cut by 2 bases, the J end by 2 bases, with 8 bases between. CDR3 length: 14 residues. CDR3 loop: CASSLTSNTDTQYF. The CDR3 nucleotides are TGTGCCAGCAGCTTAACCTCTAACACAGATACGCAGTATTTT. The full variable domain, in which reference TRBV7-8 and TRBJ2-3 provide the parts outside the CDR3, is GAGVSQSPRYKVAKRGQDVALRCDPISGHVSLFWYQQALGQGPEFLTYFQNEAQLDKSGLPSDRFFAERPEGSVSTLKIQRTQQEDSAVYLCASSLTSNTDTQYFGPGTRLTVL.

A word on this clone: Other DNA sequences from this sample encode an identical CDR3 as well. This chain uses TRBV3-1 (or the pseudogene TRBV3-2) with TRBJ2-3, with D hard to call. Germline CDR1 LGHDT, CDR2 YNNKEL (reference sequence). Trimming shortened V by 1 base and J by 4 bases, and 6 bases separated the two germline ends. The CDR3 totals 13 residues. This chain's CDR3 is CASSQAEADTQYF. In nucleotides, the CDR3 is TGTGCCAGCAGCCAAGCTGAGGCAGATACGCAGTATTTT.